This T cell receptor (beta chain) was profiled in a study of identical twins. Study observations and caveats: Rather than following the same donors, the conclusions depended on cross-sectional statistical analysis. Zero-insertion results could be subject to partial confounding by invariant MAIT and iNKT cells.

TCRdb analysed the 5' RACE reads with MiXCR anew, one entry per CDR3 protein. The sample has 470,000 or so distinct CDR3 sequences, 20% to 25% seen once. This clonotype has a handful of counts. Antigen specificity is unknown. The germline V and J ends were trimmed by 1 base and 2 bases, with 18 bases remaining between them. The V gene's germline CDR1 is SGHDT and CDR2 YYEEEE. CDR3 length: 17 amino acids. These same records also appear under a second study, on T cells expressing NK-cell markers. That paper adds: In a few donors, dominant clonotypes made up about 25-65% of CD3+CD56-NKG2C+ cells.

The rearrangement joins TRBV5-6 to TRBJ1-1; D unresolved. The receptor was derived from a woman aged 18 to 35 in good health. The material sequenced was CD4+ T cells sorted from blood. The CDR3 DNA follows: TGTGCCAGCAGCTTGTATTTACGCCGGGCCCGAAACACTGAAGCTTTCTTT. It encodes CASSLYLRRARNTEAFF.